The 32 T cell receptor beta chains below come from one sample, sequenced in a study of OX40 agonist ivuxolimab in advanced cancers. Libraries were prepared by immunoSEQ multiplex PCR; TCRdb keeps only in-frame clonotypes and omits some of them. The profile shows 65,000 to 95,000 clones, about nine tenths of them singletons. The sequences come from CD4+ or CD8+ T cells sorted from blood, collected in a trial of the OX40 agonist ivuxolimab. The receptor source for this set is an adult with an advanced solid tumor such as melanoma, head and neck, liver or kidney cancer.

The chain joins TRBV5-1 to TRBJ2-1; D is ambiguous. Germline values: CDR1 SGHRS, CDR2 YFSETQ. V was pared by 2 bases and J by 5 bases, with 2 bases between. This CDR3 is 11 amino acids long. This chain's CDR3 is CASSFHNEQFF. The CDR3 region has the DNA TGCGCCAGCAGCTTTCACAATGAGCAGTTCTTC.

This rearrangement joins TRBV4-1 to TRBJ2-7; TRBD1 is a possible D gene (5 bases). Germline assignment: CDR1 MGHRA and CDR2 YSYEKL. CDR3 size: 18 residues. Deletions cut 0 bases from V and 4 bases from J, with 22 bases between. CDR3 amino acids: CASSQDLGLRAARYEQYF. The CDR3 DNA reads TGCGCCAGCAGCCAAGATTTAGGTCTCAGGGCGGCGCGGTACGAGCAGTACTTC.

CDR3 protein: CAGQGGNTEAFF. CDR3 nucleotide sequence: TGTGCCGGGCAGGGGGGCAACACTGAAGCTTTCTTT. This chain joins TRBV30 and TRBJ1-1; 7 positions match TRBD1. The CDR3 runs 12 residues. Trimming took 8 bases from V and 2 from J; bases not matched to a gene: 5. The germline V gene encodes CDR1 GTSNPN and CDR2 SVGIG (reference sequence).

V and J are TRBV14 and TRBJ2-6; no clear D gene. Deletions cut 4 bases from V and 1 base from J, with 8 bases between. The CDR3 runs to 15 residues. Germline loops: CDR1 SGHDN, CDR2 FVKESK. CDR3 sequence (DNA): TGTGCCAGCAGCCGTTCCTTTTCTGGGGCCAACGTCCTGACTTTC. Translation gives CASSRSFSGANVLTF. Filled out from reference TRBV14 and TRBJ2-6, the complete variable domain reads EAGVTQFPSHSVIEKGQTVTLRCDPISGHDNLYWYRRVMGKEIKFLLHFVKESKQDESGMPNNRFLAERTGGTYSTLKVQPAELEDSGVYFCASSRSFSGANVLTFGAGSRLTVL.

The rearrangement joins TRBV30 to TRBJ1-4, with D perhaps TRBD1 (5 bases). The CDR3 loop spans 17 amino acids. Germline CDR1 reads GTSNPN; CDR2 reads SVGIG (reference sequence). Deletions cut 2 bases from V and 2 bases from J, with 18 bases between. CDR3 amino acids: CAWSTPQDPVTNEKLFF. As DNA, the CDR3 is TGTGCCTGGAGTACACCACAGGACCCAGTTACTAATGAAAAACTGTTTTTT.

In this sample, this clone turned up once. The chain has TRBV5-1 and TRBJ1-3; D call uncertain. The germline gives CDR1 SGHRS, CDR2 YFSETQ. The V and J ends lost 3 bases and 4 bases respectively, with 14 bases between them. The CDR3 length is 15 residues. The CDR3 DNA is TGCGCCAGCAGCTCTGGATCGGGGAACGGAAACACCATATATTTT. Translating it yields CASSSGSGNGNTIYF.

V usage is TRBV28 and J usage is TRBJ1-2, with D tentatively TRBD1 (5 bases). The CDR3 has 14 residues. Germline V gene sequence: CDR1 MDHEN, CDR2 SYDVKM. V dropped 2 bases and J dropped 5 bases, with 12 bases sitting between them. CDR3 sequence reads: CASSLGIKGYGYTF. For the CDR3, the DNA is TGTGCCAGCAGTTTAGGGATTAAGGGGTATGGCTACACCTTC.

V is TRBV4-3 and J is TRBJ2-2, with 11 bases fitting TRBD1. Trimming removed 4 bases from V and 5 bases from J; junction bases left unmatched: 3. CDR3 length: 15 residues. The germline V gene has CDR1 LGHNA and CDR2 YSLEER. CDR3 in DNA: TGCGCCAGCAGCCCCGGGACAGGGGGAACCGGGGAGCTGTTTTTT. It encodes CASSPGTGGTGELFF.

CDR3 sequence: CASSSSTGYYGYTF. The CDR3 coding sequence is TGTGCCAGCAGTTCGTCGACAGGGTACTATGGCTACACCTTC. The chain links TRBV27 to TRBJ1-2; 7 bases are a match to TRBD1. Looked up from germline, CDR1 is MNHEY and CDR2 is SMNVEV (reference sequence). The CDR3 covers 14 residues. V shed 4 bases and J 3 bases; nucleotides not matched to a gene: 5.

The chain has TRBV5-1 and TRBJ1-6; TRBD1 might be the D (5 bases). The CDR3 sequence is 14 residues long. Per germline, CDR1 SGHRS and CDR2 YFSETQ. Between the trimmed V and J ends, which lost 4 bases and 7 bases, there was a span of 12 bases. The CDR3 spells CASSVGDQNSPLHF. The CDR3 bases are TGCGCCAGCAGCGTCGGGGACCAGAATTCACCCCTCCACTTT.

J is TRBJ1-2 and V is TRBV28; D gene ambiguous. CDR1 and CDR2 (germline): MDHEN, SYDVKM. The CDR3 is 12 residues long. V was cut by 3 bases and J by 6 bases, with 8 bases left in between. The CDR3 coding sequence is TGTGCCAGCAGTTTGGGTTTTGATGGCTACACCTTC. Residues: CASSLGFDGYTF.

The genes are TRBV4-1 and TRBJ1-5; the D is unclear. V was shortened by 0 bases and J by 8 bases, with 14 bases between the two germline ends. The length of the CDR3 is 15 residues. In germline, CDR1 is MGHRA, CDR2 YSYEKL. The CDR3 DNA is TGCGCCAGCAGCCAAGATATGGCAGACGTTAAGCCCCAGCATTTT. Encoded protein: CASSQDMADVKPQHF.

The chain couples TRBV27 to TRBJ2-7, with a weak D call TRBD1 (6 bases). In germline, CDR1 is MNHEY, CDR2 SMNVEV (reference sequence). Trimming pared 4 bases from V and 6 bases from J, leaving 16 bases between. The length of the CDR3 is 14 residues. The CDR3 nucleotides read TGTGCCAGCAGTTCACTTTTACAGGGCTCCGAGCAGTACTTC. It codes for CASSSLLQGSEQYF.

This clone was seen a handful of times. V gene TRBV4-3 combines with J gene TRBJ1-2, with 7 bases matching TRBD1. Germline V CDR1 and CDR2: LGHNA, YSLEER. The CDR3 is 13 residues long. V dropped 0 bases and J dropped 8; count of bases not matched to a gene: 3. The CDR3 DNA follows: TGCGCCAGCAGCCAAGATAAGGGGGCGGGCTACACCTTC. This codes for CASSQDKGAGYTF.

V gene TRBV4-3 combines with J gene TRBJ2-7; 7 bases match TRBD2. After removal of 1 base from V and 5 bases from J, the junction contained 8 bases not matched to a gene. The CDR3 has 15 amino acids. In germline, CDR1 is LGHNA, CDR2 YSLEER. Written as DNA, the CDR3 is TGCGCCAGCAGCCAAGCCCTAGCGGTGAGCAACGAGCAGTACTTC. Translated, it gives CASSQALAVSNEQYF.

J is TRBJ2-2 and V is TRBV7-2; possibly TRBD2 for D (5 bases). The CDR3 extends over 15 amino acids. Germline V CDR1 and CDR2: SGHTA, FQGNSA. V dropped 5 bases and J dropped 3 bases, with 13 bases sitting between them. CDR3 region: CASSPGEWHTGELFF. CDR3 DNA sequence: TGTGCCAGCAGCCCCGGGGAGTGGCACACCGGGGAGCTGTTTTTT.

The CDR3 DNA reads TGTGCCAGTAGTATCGCCCGGACCGTCTATAGCAATCAGCCCCAGCATTTT. This gives the protein CASSIARTVYSNQPQHF. The J gene is TRBJ1-5, the V gene TRBV19; D remains ambiguous. The CDR3 runs to 17 residues. V gave up 3 bases and J gave up 0 bases, with 15 bases separating them. The germline CDR1 and CDR2 sequences are LNHDA and SQIVND (reference sequence).

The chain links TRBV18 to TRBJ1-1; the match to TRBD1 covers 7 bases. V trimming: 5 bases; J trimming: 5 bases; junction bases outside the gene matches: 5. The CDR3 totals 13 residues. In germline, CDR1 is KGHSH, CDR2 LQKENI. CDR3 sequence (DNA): TGTGCCAGCTCAACAACAGGGGAAACTGAAGCTTTCTTT. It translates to CASSTTGETEAFF.

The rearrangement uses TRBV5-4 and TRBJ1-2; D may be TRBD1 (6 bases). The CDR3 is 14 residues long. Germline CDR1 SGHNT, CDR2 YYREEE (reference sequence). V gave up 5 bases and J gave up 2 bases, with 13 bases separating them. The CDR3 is CASRSGTQNYGYTF. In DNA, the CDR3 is TGTGCCAGCAGATCCGGGACACAAAACTATGGCTACACCTTC.

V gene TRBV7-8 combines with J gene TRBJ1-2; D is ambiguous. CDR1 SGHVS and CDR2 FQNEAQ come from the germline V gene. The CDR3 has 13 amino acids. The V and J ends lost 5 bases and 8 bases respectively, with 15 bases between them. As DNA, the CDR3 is TGTGCCAGCAGCCTTAGGACCGCGGGAGGCTACACCTTC. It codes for CASSLRTAGGYTF.

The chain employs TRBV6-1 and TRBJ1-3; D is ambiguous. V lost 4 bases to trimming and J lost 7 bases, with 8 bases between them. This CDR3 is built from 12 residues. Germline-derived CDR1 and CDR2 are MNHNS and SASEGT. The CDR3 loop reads CASSVSVNTIYF. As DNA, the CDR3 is TGTGCCAGCAGTGTTTCAGTGAACACCATATATTTT.

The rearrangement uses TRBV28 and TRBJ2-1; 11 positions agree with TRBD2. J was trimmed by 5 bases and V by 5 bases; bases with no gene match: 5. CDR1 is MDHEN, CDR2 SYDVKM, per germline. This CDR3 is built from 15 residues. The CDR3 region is CASSTGTSGNNEQFF. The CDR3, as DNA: TGTGCCAGCAGTACCGGGACTAGCGGAAACAATGAGCAGTTCTTC.

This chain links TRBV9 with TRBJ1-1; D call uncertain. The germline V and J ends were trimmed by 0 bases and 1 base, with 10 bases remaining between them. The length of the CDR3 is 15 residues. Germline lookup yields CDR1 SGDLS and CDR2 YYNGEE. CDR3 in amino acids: CASSVGSVQNTEAFF. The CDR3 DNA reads TGTGCCAGCAGCGTAGGATCGGTACAGAACACTGAAGCTTTCTTT.

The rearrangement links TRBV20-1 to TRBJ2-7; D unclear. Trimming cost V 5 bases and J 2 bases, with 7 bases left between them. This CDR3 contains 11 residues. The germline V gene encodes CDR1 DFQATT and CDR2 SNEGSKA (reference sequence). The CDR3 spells CSAPLTYEQYF. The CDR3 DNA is TGCAGTGCTCCTCTAACCTACGAGCAGTACTTC.

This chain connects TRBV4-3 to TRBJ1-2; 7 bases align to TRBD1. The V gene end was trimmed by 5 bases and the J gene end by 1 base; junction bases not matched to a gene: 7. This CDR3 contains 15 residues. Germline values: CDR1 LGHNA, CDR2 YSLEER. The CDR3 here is CASSTDRRYNYGYTF. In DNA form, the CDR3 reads TGCGCCAGCAGCACGGACAGGCGATATAACTATGGCTACACCTTC.

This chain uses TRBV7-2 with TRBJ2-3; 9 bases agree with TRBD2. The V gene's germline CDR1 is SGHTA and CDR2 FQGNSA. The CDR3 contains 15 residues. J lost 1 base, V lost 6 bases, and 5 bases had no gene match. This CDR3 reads CASRRPSGGTDTQYF. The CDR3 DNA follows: TGTGCCAGCAGGAGACCTAGCGGGGGCACAGATACGCAGTATTTT.

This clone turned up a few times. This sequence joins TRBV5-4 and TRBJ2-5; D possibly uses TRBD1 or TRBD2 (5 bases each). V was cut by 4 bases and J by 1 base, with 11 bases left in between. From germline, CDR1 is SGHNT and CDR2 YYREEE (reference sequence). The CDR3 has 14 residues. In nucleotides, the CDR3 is TGTGCCAGCAGCCTAGGGACGGCCCAAGAGACCCAGTACTTC. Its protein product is CASSLGTAQETQYF.

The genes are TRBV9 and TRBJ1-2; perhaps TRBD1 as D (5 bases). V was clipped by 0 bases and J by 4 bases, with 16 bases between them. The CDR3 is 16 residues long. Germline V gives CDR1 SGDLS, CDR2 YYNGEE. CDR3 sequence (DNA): TGTGCCAGCAGCGTAGAAGATGCGACAGACTCCTATGGCTACACCTTC. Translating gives CASSVEDATDSYGYTF.

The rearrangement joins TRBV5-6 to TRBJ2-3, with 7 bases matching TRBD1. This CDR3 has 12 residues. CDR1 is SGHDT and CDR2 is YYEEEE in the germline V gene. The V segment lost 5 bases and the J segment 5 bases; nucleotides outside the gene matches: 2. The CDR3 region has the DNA TGTGCCAGCAGGGGACAGCAAGATACGCAGTATTTT. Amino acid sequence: CASRGQQDTQYF.

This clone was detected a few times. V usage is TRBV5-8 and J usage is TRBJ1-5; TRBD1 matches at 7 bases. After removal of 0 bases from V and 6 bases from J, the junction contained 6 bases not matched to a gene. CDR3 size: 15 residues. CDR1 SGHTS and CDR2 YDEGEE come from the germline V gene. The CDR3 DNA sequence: TGTGCCAGCAGCTTGGGACAGGGAGGGGGTCAGCCCCAGCATTTT. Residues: CASSLGQGGGQPQHF.

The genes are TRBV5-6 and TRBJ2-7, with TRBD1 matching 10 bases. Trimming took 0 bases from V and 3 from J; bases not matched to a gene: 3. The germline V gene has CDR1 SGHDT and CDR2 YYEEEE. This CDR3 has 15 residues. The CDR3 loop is CASSLGTGGFYEQYF. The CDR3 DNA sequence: TGTGCCAGCAGCTTGGGGACAGGGGGGTTCTACGAGCAGTACTTC.

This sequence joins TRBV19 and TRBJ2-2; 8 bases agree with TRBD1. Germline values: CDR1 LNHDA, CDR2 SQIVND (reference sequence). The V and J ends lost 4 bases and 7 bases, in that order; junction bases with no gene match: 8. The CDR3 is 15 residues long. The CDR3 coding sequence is TGTGCCAGTAGTACAGGACAGGGCCTTGGCGGGGAGCTGTTTTTT. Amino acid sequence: CASSTGQGLGGELFF.